This is a list of T cell receptor beta chains from one sample in a study of spatial heterogeneity in lung cancer. TCRdb independently ran MiXCR on the 5' RACE reads; one entry per CDR3 protein. This table has roughly 48,000 distinct CDR3 sequences, about 5.8% appearing once. Sequenced material: PBMCs, taken at surgery. The receptors were gathered from a male donor with early-stage non-small cell lung cancer. The CDR3 runs from the conserved cysteine through the conserved F or W. Each record gives: J gene, clone size, V gene, D gene, CDR3 protein, CDR3 DNA. A D gene is named only where the DNA matches it firmly. Not all rows give a size; the values are once, few, many and, for expanded clones, a class.

j_call: TRBJ2-7
clone_size: many
v_call: TRBV6-5
d_call: -
cdr3_aa: CASRAGQIYEQYF
cdr3_nt: TGTGCCAGCAGAGCGGGACAGATCTACGAGCAGTACTTC

j_call: TRBJ1-1
clone_size: many
v_call: TRBV3-1
d_call: -
cdr3_aa: CASSQDSNTEAFF
cdr3_nt: TGTGCCAGCAGCCAAGATTCGAACACTGAAGCTTTCTTT

j_call: TRBJ2-2
clone_size: many
v_call: TRBV10-3
d_call: -
cdr3_aa: CAISESAGRTGELFF
cdr3_nt: TGTGCCATCAGTGAGTCGGCGGGAAGGACCGGGGAGCTGTTTTTT

j_call: TRBJ2-1
clone_size: many
v_call: TRBV20-1
d_call: -
cdr3_aa: CSAPGTLIEQFF
cdr3_nt: TGCAGTGCTCCCGGGACACTCATTGAGCAGTTCTTC

j_call: TRBJ2-7
clone_size: many
v_call: TRBV2
d_call: -
cdr3_aa: CASRPRGPFHYEQYF
cdr3_nt: TGTGCCAGCCGTCCCCGGGGGCCCTTCCACTACGAGCAGTACTTC

j_call: TRBJ2-7
clone_size: -
v_call: TRBV29-1
d_call: -
cdr3_aa: CSVAHVSGSPYEQYF
cdr3_nt: TGCAGCGTTGCCCACGTCTCGGGGAGTCCATACGAGCAGTACTTC

j_call: TRBJ2-5
clone_size: many
v_call: TRBV6-1
d_call: -
cdr3_aa: CASSNNRVAAETQYF
cdr3_nt: TGTGCCAGCTCTAACAACAGAGTAGCGGCGGAGACCCAGTACTTC

j_call: TRBJ2-1
clone_size: many
v_call: TRBV30
d_call: -
cdr3_aa: CAWSRSSWYNEQFF
cdr3_nt: TGTGCCTGGAGTAGGTCCTCTTGGTACAATGAGCAGTTCTTC

j_call: TRBJ2-1
clone_size: many
v_call: TRBV9
d_call: -
cdr3_aa: CASSRGSNSYNEQFF
cdr3_nt: TGTGCCAGCAGCCGCGGCAGCAACTCCTACAATGAGCAGTTCTTC

j_call: TRBJ2-3
clone_size: -
v_call: TRBV29-1
d_call: TRBD2
cdr3_aa: CSVAYSTSGSTDTQYF
cdr3_nt: TGCAGCGTTGCCTACTCGACTAGCGGGAGCACAGATACGCAGTATTTT

j_call: TRBJ2-1
clone_size: many
v_call: TRBV6-1
d_call: TRBD2
cdr3_aa: CASSREARWEQFF
cdr3_nt: TGTGCCAGCTCACGGGAGGCGCGTTGGGAGCAGTTCTTC

j_call: TRBJ1-5
clone_size: few
v_call: TRBV6-1
d_call: -
cdr3_aa: CASSAQSSNQPQHF
cdr3_nt: TGTGCCAGCAGTGCTCAGAGTAGCAATCAGCCCCAGCATTTT

j_call: TRBJ2-7
clone_size: many
v_call: TRBV28
d_call: -
cdr3_aa: CASSLGVEQYF
cdr3_nt: TGTGCCAGCAGTTTGGGTGTCGAGCAGTACTTC

j_call: TRBJ2-7
clone_size: many
v_call: TRBV10-3
d_call: -
cdr3_aa: CAITHIGLATYEQYF
cdr3_nt: TGTGCCATCACCCACATCGGGCTAGCGACCTACGAGCAGTACTTC

j_call: TRBJ1-2
clone_size: many
v_call: TRBV7-9
d_call: -
cdr3_aa: CASSLSGGHGYTF
cdr3_nt: TGTGCCAGCAGCTTAAGTGGGGGGCATGGCTACACCTTC

j_call: TRBJ1-3
clone_size: -
v_call: TRBV19
d_call: -
cdr3_aa: CASSYPSKGNTIYF
cdr3_nt: TGTGCCAGTAGCTACCCCTCCAAAGGAAACACCATATATTTT

j_call: TRBJ2-7
clone_size: many
v_call: TRBV20-1
d_call: TRBD1
cdr3_aa: CSATPRDRASYEQYF
cdr3_nt: TGCAGTGCCACCCCCCGGGACAGGGCGTCCTACGAGCAGTACTTC

j_call: TRBJ1-5
clone_size: -
v_call: TRBV5-1
d_call: -
cdr3_aa: CASVYSNQPQHF
cdr3_nt: TGCGCCAGCGTATATAGCAATCAGCCCCAGCATTTT

j_call: TRBJ2-5
clone_size: many
v_call: TRBV5-6
d_call: TRBD1
cdr3_aa: CASSPGTVQETQYF
cdr3_nt: TGTGCCAGCAGCCCTGGGACAGTTCAAGAGACCCAGTACTTC

j_call: TRBJ1-6
clone_size: many
v_call: TRBV28
d_call: TRBD1
cdr3_aa: CASRGRDRPNSPLHF
cdr3_nt: TGTGCCAGCAGGGGCAGGGACAGACCTAATTCACCCCTCCACTTT

j_call: TRBJ2-7
clone_size: many
v_call: TRBV6-5
d_call: -
cdr3_aa: CASSYDRNYEQYF
cdr3_nt: TGTGCCAGCAGTTACGACAGAAACTACGAGCAGTACTTC

j_call: TRBJ2-3
clone_size: many
v_call: TRBV10-3
d_call: TRBD2
cdr3_aa: CAISAHIDRLAGDLGTDTQYF
cdr3_nt: TGTGCCATCAGTGCTCACATCGATCGACTAGCGGGAGATTTGGGCACAGATACGCAGTATTTT

j_call: TRBJ2-5
clone_size: many
v_call: TRBV5-4
d_call: TRBD2
cdr3_aa: CASSLRGLAGGTQYF
cdr3_nt: TGTGCCAGCAGCCTTCGAGGACTAGCGGGAGGGACCCAGTACTTC

j_call: TRBJ1-1
clone_size: -
v_call: TRBV4-1
d_call: -
cdr3_aa: CASSQDPMNTEAFF
cdr3_nt: TGCGCCAGCAGCCAAGATCCAATGAACACTGAAGCTTTCTTT

j_call: TRBJ2-6
clone_size: many
v_call: TRBV6-2/TRBV6-3
d_call: -
cdr3_aa: CASSYDSGANVLTF
cdr3_nt: TGTGCCAGCAGTTACGACTCTGGGGCCAACGTCCTGACTTTC

j_call: TRBJ2-3
clone_size: many
v_call: TRBV6-1
d_call: TRBD2
cdr3_aa: CASSEAGLAGLTDTQYF
cdr3_nt: TGTGCCAGCAGTGAAGCGGGACTAGCGGGCCTCACAGATACGCAGTATTTT

j_call: TRBJ2-4
clone_size: many
v_call: TRBV6-2/TRBV6-3
d_call: TRBD2
cdr3_aa: CASTLAGGLAKNIQYF
cdr3_nt: TGTGCCAGCACTCTAGCGGGAGGGCTAGCCAAAAACATTCAGTACTTC

j_call: TRBJ2-7
clone_size: many
v_call: TRBV20-1
d_call: TRBD2
cdr3_aa: CSARILAGYEQYF
cdr3_nt: TGCAGTGCTAGGATACTAGCGGGTTACGAGCAGTACTTC

j_call: TRBJ1-5
clone_size: many
v_call: TRBV5-1
d_call: -
cdr3_aa: CASSFDFNQPQHF
cdr3_nt: TGCGCCAGCAGCTTTGACTTCAATCAGCCCCAGCATTTT

j_call: TRBJ2-4
clone_size: -
v_call: TRBV4-3
d_call: -
cdr3_aa: CASSQDQKNIQYF
cdr3_nt: TGCGCCAGCAGCCAAGATCAGAAAAACATTCAGTACTTC

j_call: TRBJ2-6
clone_size: many
v_call: TRBV28
d_call: -
cdr3_aa: CASVEVGDSGANVLTF
cdr3_nt: TGTGCCAGCGTCGAGGTTGGGGACTCTGGGGCCAACGTCCTGACTTTC

j_call: TRBJ2-7
clone_size: many
v_call: TRBV29-1
d_call: -
cdr3_aa: CSVRSGVHEQYF
cdr3_nt: TGCAGCGTCCGGAGCGGAGTCCACGAGCAGTACTTC

j_call: TRBJ2-7
clone_size: many
v_call: TRBV5-1
d_call: -
cdr3_aa: CASSLGGRAKYEQYF
cdr3_nt: TGCGCCAGCAGCTTGGGCGGCAGGGCGAAATACGAGCAGTACTTC

j_call: TRBJ2-3
clone_size: -
v_call: TRBV4-3
d_call: -
cdr3_aa: CASSQDKGSSTDTQYF
cdr3_nt: TGCGCCAGCAGCCAAGATAAAGGGTCTAGCACAGATACGCAGTATTTT

j_call: TRBJ2-3
clone_size: few
v_call: TRBV6-5
d_call: TRBD2
cdr3_aa: CASSRGLAGTDTQYF
cdr3_nt: TGTGCCAGCAGTAGAGGACTAGCGGGCACAGATACGCAGTATTTT

j_call: TRBJ1-6
clone_size: many
v_call: TRBV4-3
d_call: -
cdr3_aa: CASSQYQLGGYSSPLHF
cdr3_nt: TGCGCCAGCAGCCAATACCAGTTGGGAGGGTATAGTTCACCCCTCCACTTT

j_call: TRBJ2-4
clone_size: few
v_call: TRBV29-1
d_call: -
cdr3_aa: CSVEGGTEIAKNIQYF
cdr3_nt: TGCAGCGTTGAGGGAGGGACAGAGATAGCCAAAAACATTCAGTACTTC

j_call: TRBJ2-1
clone_size: many
v_call: TRBV2
d_call: TRBD2
cdr3_aa: CASSPPGLAAYNEQFF
cdr3_nt: TGTGCCAGCAGTCCACCCGGACTAGCGGCCTACAATGAGCAGTTCTTC

j_call: TRBJ2-2
clone_size: many
v_call: TRBV7-9
d_call: -
cdr3_aa: CASSRDSNTGELFF
cdr3_nt: TGTGCCAGCAGCCGGGACTCGAACACCGGGGAGCTGTTTTTT

j_call: TRBJ2-7
clone_size: -
v_call: TRBV7-2
d_call: -
cdr3_aa: CASSRVGGPMYEQYF
cdr3_nt: TGTGCCAGCAGCCGGGTCGGGGGACCGATGTACGAGCAGTACTTC

j_call: TRBJ2-7
clone_size: many
v_call: TRBV10-3
d_call: -
cdr3_aa: CAISEPRPGAGEQYF
cdr3_nt: TGTGCCATCAGTGAGCCCCGACCGGGGGCGGGGGAGCAGTACTTC

j_call: TRBJ2-3
clone_size: many
v_call: TRBV20-1
d_call: -
cdr3_aa: CSASLRRLSTDTQYF
cdr3_nt: TGCAGTGCATCGCTCAGGAGGCTTAGCACAGATACGCAGTATTTT

j_call: TRBJ2-2
clone_size: few
v_call: TRBV7-9
d_call: -
cdr3_aa: CASHPENTGELFF
cdr3_nt: TGTGCCAGCCACCCCGAGAACACCGGGGAGCTGTTTTTT

j_call: TRBJ2-1
clone_size: many
v_call: TRBV7-9
d_call: TRBD2
cdr3_aa: CASSLVVLAGETPNEQFF
cdr3_nt: TGTGCCAGCAGCTTAGTGGTGCTAGCGGGAGAAACACCCAATGAGCAGTTCTTC

j_call: TRBJ1-5
clone_size: many
v_call: TRBV30
d_call: TRBD1
cdr3_aa: CAWGTGDQPQHF
cdr3_nt: TGTGCCTGGGGGACAGGGGATCAGCCCCAGCATTTT

j_call: TRBJ2-1
clone_size: many
v_call: TRBV5-5
d_call: TRBD2
cdr3_aa: CASSFSGRAPHEQFF
cdr3_nt: TGTGCCAGCAGCTTTAGCGGGAGGGCCCCCCATGAGCAGTTCTTC

j_call: TRBJ2-7
clone_size: many
v_call: TRBV4-1
d_call: TRBD1
cdr3_aa: CASSQETGYYEQYF
cdr3_nt: TGCGCCAGCAGCCAAGAGACAGGGTATTACGAGCAGTACTTC

j_call: TRBJ1-4
clone_size: many
v_call: TRBV7-9
d_call: -
cdr3_aa: CASSLRGDDEKLFF
cdr3_nt: TGTGCCAGCAGCTTGCGGGGAGATGATGAAAAACTGTTTTTT

j_call: TRBJ2-1
clone_size: -
v_call: TRBV5-1
d_call: TRBD2
cdr3_aa: CASSLVPVTSGGSEQFF
cdr3_nt: TGCGCCAGCAGCTTGGTACCTGTGACTAGCGGAGGGAGTGAGCAGTTCTTC

j_call: TRBJ1-2
clone_size: many
v_call: TRBV29-1
d_call: TRBD1
cdr3_aa: CSVGQGALGYTF
cdr3_nt: TGCAGCGTGGGACAGGGGGCGCTCGGCTACACCTTC